One sample yielded the 7 T cell receptor beta chains listed below, sequenced in a study of shared clonotypes between healthy human individuals. Libraries were prepared by immunoSEQ multiplex PCR; TCRdb keeps only in-frame clonotypes and omits some of them. The table records 450,000 to 550,000 clones, 79% of them present only once. The sample consisted of PBMCs. The receptors derive from a woman aged 40 to 50 in good health. Some clones in this sample may be carry-over from other donors' samples.

This sequence joins TRBV7-9 and TRBJ2-7, with 11 bases aligning to TRBD2. Germline V CDR1 and CDR2: SEHNR, FQNEAQ (reference sequence). The CDR3 length is 16 residues. V was clipped by 4 bases and J by 2 bases; unmatched bases: 7. The CDR3 sequence is CASSSLGSGRAYEQYF. DNA for the CDR3: TGTGCCAGCAGCTCCCTCGGTAGCGGGAGGGCCTACGAGCAGTACTTC.

J is TRBJ2-1 and V is TRBV7-3, with 7 bases that match TRBD2. This CDR3 is built from 14 residues. J was trimmed by 7 bases and V by 2 bases; bases with no gene match: 5. The germline CDR1 and CDR2 sequences are SGHTA and FQGTGA. CDR3 DNA sequence: TGTGCCAGCAGCTTAGCGGGAGCACGAAATGAGCAGTTCTTC. It translates to CASSLAGARNEQFF.

The chain uses TRBV6-5 and TRBJ2-3; 8 nucleotides line up with TRBD2. The CDR3 spans 16 residues. The germline CDR1 and CDR2 sequences are MNHEY and SVGAGI. The V gene end was trimmed by 1 base and the J gene end by 4 bases; junction bases not matched to a gene: 7. CDR3 amino acids: CASSYWAAGDSDTQYF. The CDR3 DNA reads TGTGCCAGCAGTTACTGGGCAGCGGGAGACTCAGATACGCAGTATTTT.

Of note for this clone: Other DNA sequences in this specimen translate into the identical CDR3. J is TRBJ2-1 and V is TRBV7-9; D is ambiguous. The germline CDR1 and CDR2 sequences are SEHNR and FQNEAQ (reference sequence). Trimming shortened V by 1 base and J by 0 bases, and 7 bases separated the two germline ends. CDR3 size: 15 residues. The CDR3 bases are TGTGCCAGCAGCTTAGGGGGTCCCTCCTACAATGAGCAGTTCTTC. It is translated as CASSLGGPSYNEQFF.

CDR3 sequence reads: CASSTDRAGYTF. The CDR3 nucleotides read TGTGCCAGCAGTACGGACAGGGCTGGCTACACCTTC. V usage is TRBV6-6 and J usage is TRBJ1-2; 8 bases line up with TRBD1. The CDR3 has 12 amino acids. V lost 5 bases, J lost 7 bases, and 3 bases stayed unmatched. CDR1 and CDR2 from the germline V gene are MNHNY and SVGAGI (reference sequence).

This clone turned up a few times. The rearrangement links TRBV6-6 to TRBJ1-3; no clear D gene. The length of the CDR3 is 15 residues. V gave up 5 bases and J gave up 0 bases, with 11 bases separating them. The germline V gene has CDR1 MNHNY and CDR2 SVGAGI (reference sequence). The CDR3 is CASSVTRHSGNTIYF. CDR3 nucleotides: TGTGCCAGCAGTGTCACCCGCCACTCTGGAAACACCATATATTTT.

This clone was counted once. The V and J genes are TRBV7-9 and TRBJ1-1; D gene uncertain. The CDR3 has 15 residues. With 1 base removed from V and 0 bases from J, the gap between germline ends came to 9 bases. Germline CDR1 is SEHNR and CDR2 is FQNEAQ (reference sequence). For the CDR3, the DNA is TGTGCCAGCAGCTTAGTCGGGCGGTTGAACACTGAAGCTTTCTTT. Translating gives CASSLVGRLNTEAFF.